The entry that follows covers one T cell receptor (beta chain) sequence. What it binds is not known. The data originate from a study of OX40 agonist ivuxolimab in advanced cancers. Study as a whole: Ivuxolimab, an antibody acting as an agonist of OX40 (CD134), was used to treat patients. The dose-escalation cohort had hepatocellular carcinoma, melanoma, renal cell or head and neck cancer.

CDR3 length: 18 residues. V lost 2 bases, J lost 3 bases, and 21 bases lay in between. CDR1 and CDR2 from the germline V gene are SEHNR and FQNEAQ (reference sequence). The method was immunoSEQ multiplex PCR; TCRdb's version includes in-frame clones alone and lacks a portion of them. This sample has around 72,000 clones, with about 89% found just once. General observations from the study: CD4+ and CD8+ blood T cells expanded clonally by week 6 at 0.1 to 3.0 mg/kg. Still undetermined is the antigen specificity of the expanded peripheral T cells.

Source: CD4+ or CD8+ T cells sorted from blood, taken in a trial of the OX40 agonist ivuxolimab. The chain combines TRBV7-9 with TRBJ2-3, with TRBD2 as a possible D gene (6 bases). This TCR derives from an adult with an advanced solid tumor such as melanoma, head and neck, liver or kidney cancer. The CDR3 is CASSLTLGRGGSTDTQYF. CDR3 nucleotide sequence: TGTGCCAGCAGCTTAACCTTAGGGCGGGGCGGAAGTACAGATACGCAGTATTTT.